This T cell receptor (beta chain) was captured by sequencing in a study of T cells in Graves' hyperthyroidism and ophthalmopathy. The definition of stable Graves' hyperthyroidism was no ophthalmopathy progression within 18 months. Findings and limits, study-wide: A 13 V-J model separated ophthalmopathy from stable hyperthyroidism.

Comments on this clonotype: Its antigen is unknown.

CDR1 is DFQATT, CDR2 SNEGSKA, per germline (reference sequence). Trimming removed 1 base at V and 3 bases at J, with 13 bases between. CDR3 length: 14 amino acids. Researchers took RNA transcripts and amplified the TCR beta CDR3 regions from them. The primer set for the first-round RT-PCR of the TCR CDR3 was HTBI. TCRdb re-called the multiplex PCR reads with MiXCR, one entry per CDR3 protein. Found here are approximately 98,000 distinct CDR3 sequences, about 37% of them singletons; the top ten hold about 9.4%. Sample: peripheral blood or thyroid tissue (not recorded which). The receptor was derived from a young woman with Graves' hyperthyroidism. J is TRBJ2-7 and V is TRBV20-1; a possible D gene is TRBD2 (6 bases). CDR3 loop: CSARGGGTRYEQYF. The CDR3 region has the DNA TGCAGTGCTAGAGGAGGCGGGACCCGCTACGAGCAGTACTTC.